Following are 14 T cell receptor beta chains from one sample sequenced in a study of blood T cell repertoires in COVID-19. The table came from immunoSEQ multiplex PCR; TCRdb's copy has only in-frame clones and leaves some out. The data contain around 100,000 clones, 85% of them singletons. Material for sequencing was peripheral blood. The receptors here all came from a human donor in a cohort sampled during active COVID-19.

The rearrangement uses TRBV11-3 and TRBJ2-7; perhaps TRBD2 as D (5 bases). Germline V lookup: CDR1 SGHNT, CDR2 YENEEA. The CDR3 runs 12 residues. V was pared by 4 bases and J by 6 bases, with 10 bases between. The CDR3 reads CASSSREGEQYF. In nucleotides, the CDR3 is TGTGCCAGCAGCTCCCGTGAGGGCGAGCAGTACTTC.

This clone was observed a single time. V is TRBV29-1 and J is TRBJ2-5; 11 nucleotides line up with TRBD2. V shed 6 bases and J 4 bases; nucleotides not matched to a gene: 10. CDR1 and CDR2 from the germline V gene are SQVTM and ANQGSEA. The CDR3 spans 15 residues. In DNA form, the CDR3 reads TGCAGCGTAGAGACTAGCGGGGCGGCTCCAGAGACCCAGTACTTC. Amino acid sequence: CSVETSGAAPETQYF.

The chain employs TRBV9 and TRBJ2-1, with a weak D call TRBD1 (6 bases). V lost 4 bases to trimming and J lost 10 bases, with 21 bases between them. The CDR3 spans 15 residues. Germline V CDR1 and CDR2: SGDLS, YYNGEE. The CDR3 here is CASSPGARPTFEQFF. CDR3 DNA sequence: TGTGCCAGCAGCCCAGGGGCTAGACCCACCTTCGAGCAGTTCTTC. The variable domain in full, completed from reference TRBV9 and TRBJ2-1, reads DSGVTQTPKHLITATGQRVTLRCSPRSGDLSVYWYQQSLDQGLQFLIQYYNGEERAKGNILERFSAQQFPDLHSELNLSSLELGDSALYFCASSPGARPTFEQFFGPGTRLTVL.

The J gene is TRBJ1-1, the V gene TRBV11-3, with D possibly matching TRBD1 (5 bases). CDR3 length: 15 amino acids. The V gene lost 0 bases and the J gene lost 3 bases, with 11 bases spanning the gap. Germline CDR1 reads SGHNT; CDR2 reads YENEEA. The CDR3 is CASSLDGGLDTEAFF. CDR3 DNA sequence: TGTGCCAGCAGCTTAGATGGGGGGTTGGACACTGAAGCTTTCTTT.

This chain uses TRBV15 with TRBJ2-7, with D unresolved. This CDR3 region has 15 residues. Germline V gene sequence: CDR1 LNHNV, CDR2 YYDKDF (reference sequence). V lost 1 base and J lost 2, with 12 bases in between. The CDR3 region is CATSRVFSGAYEQYF. The CDR3 bases are TGTGCCACCAGCAGAGTATTTTCAGGTGCCTACGAGCAGTACTTC.

The chain employs TRBV9 and TRBJ2-1; possible D gene TRBD2, 5 bases. Trimming shortened V by 0 bases and J by 0 bases, and 10 bases separated the two germline ends. CDR3 length: 16 amino acids. From germline, CDR1 is SGDLS and CDR2 YYNGEE. CDR3 sequence (DNA): TGTGCCAGCAGCGTAGATCCGGGGAGCTCCTACAATGAGCAGTTCTTC. Residues: CASSVDPGSSYNEQFF.

This clone was detected once. The rearrangement uses TRBV3-1 (or the pseudogene TRBV3-2) and TRBJ1-1; 7 bases line up with TRBD1. Germline lookup yields CDR1 LGHDT and CDR2 YNNKEL (reference sequence). The CDR3 consists of 15 residues. Germline trimming cut 4 bases from V and 0 bases from J; bases unmatched to any gene: 5. The CDR3 nucleotides are TGTGCCAGCAGCCCAACCGGGACAGTGAACACTGAAGCTTTCTTT. This translates into CASSPTGTVNTEAFF.

This clone turned up a few times. The V gene is TRBV12-3 or TRBV12-4, the J gene TRBJ1-5, with D possibly being TRBD1 (6 bases). CDR3 length: 13 amino acids. V was trimmed by 7 bases and J by 3 bases, leaving 10 bases between them. CDR3 coding DNA: TGTGCCAGCAACCAGGGGTTCAATCAGCCCCAGCATTTT. Encoded protein: CASNQGFNQPQHF.

As to this clone: The same CDR3 also results from other DNA sequences found in this sample. This rearrangement joins TRBV20-1 to TRBJ2-7; D uncertain. Between the trimmed V and J ends, which lost 1 base and 3 bases, there was a span of 4 bases. This CDR3 comprises 11 residues. Looked up from germline, CDR1 is DFQATT and CDR2 is SNEGSKA (reference sequence). The CDR3 DNA reads TGCAGTGCTAGAGCCAGCTACGAGCAGTACTTC. Translated, it gives CSARASYEQYF.

V and J are TRBV7-6 and TRBJ2-5, with no clear D. Between the trimmed V and J ends, which lost 4 bases and 3 bases, there was a span of 3 bases. This CDR3 region has 11 residues. CDR1 and CDR2 (germline): SGHVS, FNYEAQ. The CDR3 bases are TGTGCCAGCAGCTCAGAAGAGACCCAGTACTTC. Translation: CASSSEETQYF.

The chain carries TRBV9 and TRBJ2-7; 11 bases align to TRBD1. Losses at the gene ends were 3 bases for V and 3 bases for J; bases not matched to a gene: 5. Germline values: CDR1 SGDLS, CDR2 YYNGEE. The CDR3 is 15 amino acids. DNA for the CDR3: TGTGCCAGCAGCGCCGCCGGGACAGGGGGCTACGAGCAGTACTTC. As protein: CASSAAGTGGYEQYF.

This chain uses TRBV4-3 with TRBJ2-1; D remains ambiguous. CDR1 is LGHNA, CDR2 YSLEER, per germline. This CDR3 comprises 14 residues. V dropped 1 base and J dropped 8 bases, with 12 bases sitting between them. CDR3 sequence (DNA): TGCGCCAGCAGCCAAGGCTCTAGGTTTGATGAGCAGTTCTTC. It specifies CASSQGSRFDEQFF.

This clone was detected once. The chain joins TRBV20-1 to TRBJ1-1; D is unresolved. CDR3 length equals 11 residues. The V gene's germline CDR1 is DFQATT and CDR2 SNEGSKA (reference sequence). CDR3 nucleotides: TGCACCCGAGGGAAGAACACTGAAGCTTTCTTT. Residues: CTRGKNTEAFF.

CDR3 nucleotides: TGTGCCAGCAGCTTAGTAGGATTAGCGGGAGCGAACGAGCAGTACTTC. It yields the protein CASSLVGLAGANEQYF. The chain uses TRBV7-2 and TRBJ2-7; 9 nucleotides line up with TRBD2. With V trimmed by 1 base and J by 5 bases, 9 bases remained unmatched. CDR1 and CDR2 from the germline V gene are SGHTA and FQGNSA. CDR3 size: 16 residues.